This passage covers 11 T cell receptor beta chains from one sample sequenced in a study of cytomegalovirus exposure and HLA in healthy donors. The PCR ran on 60 Vbeta and 13 Jbeta primers. TCRdb keeps only in-frame clones here, not all; method: immunoSEQ multiplex PCR. The repertoire holds about 180,000 clones, with about three quarters as singletons. The specimen was PBMCs. The origin of the receptors is a man between 18 and 29 years old in good health and CMV-seronegative.

In this sample, this clone turned up a few times. The V and J genes are TRBV7-6 and TRBJ2-3; weak D call: TRBD2 (6 bases). V was cut by 1 base and J by 0 bases, with 14 bases left in between. Germline V gives CDR1 SGHVS, CDR2 FNYEAQ. The CDR3 is made up of 17 amino acids. DNA for the CDR3: TGTGCCAGCAGCTTAGGTTTTTCGGGGGAAAGCACAGATACGCAGTATTTT. Translating gives CASSLGFSGESTDTQYF.

This clone showed up just once. The chain carries TRBV7-2 and TRBJ2-2; 8 positions match TRBD2. The length of the CDR3 is 17 residues. J was trimmed by 4 bases and V by 4 bases; bases with no gene match: 11. CDR1 and CDR2 from the germline V gene are SGHTA and FQGNSA. The CDR3: CASSSLPGGVPTGELFF. DNA of the CDR3: TGTGCCAGCAGCTCCCTACCCGGGGGGGTCCCCACCGGGGAGCTGTTTTTT.

V and J are TRBV7-2 and TRBJ1-1, with D maybe TRBD1 (5 bases). Germline CDR1 and CDR2: SGHTA and FQGNSA. There are 14 residues in the CDR3. Trimming shortened V by 5 bases and J by 2 bases, and 12 bases separated the two germline ends. CDR3 sequence: CASSLQGSNTEAFF. The CDR3, as DNA: TGTGCCAGCAGCCTCCAGGGAAGTAACACTGAAGCTTTCTTT.

The gene calls are TRBV7-9 and TRBJ1-2, with 10 bases lining up with TRBD1. V was clipped by 4 bases and J by 6 bases; unmatched bases: 8. Germline-derived CDR1 and CDR2 are SEHNR and FQNEAQ (reference sequence). This CDR3 has 15 amino acids. The DNA of the CDR3 is TGTGCCAGCAGCTCGGGACAGGGGCGAGGCCATGGCTACACCTTC. Amino acids: CASSSGQGRGHGYTF.

This sequence joins TRBV2 and TRBJ1-1; 9 positions agree with TRBD1. The CDR3 extends over 16 amino acids. Germline-derived CDR1 and CDR2 are SNHLY and FYNNEI. With 3 bases clipped from V and 3 bases from J, the junction kept 8 bases outside the gene matches. The CDR3 DNA reads as TGTGCCAGCAGTGAGAGCCGAACAGGGGGCGACACTGAAGCTTTCTTT. It yields the protein CASSESRTGGDTEAFF.

The V gene is TRBV14, the J gene TRBJ2-7; 8 bases align to TRBD1. The germline V gene has CDR1 SGHDN and CDR2 FVKESK. Trimming cost V 4 bases and J 2 bases; bases outside gene matches: 7. There are 15 residues in the CDR3. CDR3 nucleotides: TGTGCCAGCAGCCCGTGGACAGGGAAGACCTACGAGCAGTACTTC. It translates to CASSPWTGKTYEQYF.

The CDR3 region has the DNA TGTGCCAGCAGCTTAGTGCGCGTTTTGGACACTGAAGCTTTCTTT. Amino acids: CASSLVRVLDTEAFF. The chain recombines TRBV7-8 with TRBJ1-1; unclear D gene. In germline, CDR1 is SGHVS, CDR2 FQNEAQ. The CDR3 totals 15 residues. V gave up 1 base and J gave up 3 bases, with 12 bases separating them.

The gene calls are TRBV5-4 and TRBJ2-3, with 9 bases lining up with TRBD1. This CDR3 contains 14 residues. Germline lookup yields CDR1 SGHNT and CDR2 YYREEE (reference sequence). V lost 4 bases and J lost 1; bases outside the gene matches: 1. CDR3 nucleotides: TGTGCCAGCAGCCGGGACAGGGGCACAGATACGCAGTATTTT. Protein product: CASSRDRGTDTQYF.

The chain joins TRBV27 to TRBJ2-7; the D gene is possibly TRBD1 (6 bases). Germline CDR1 MNHEY, CDR2 SMNVEV (reference sequence). The V gene lost 2 bases and the J gene lost 0 bases, with 11 bases spanning the gap. This CDR3 contains 15 residues. The CDR3 coding sequence is TGTGCCAGCAGTTTAGGGACACCGTCCTCCTACGAGCAGTACTTC. It encodes CASSLGTPSSYEQYF.

V and J are TRBV2 and TRBJ2-7, with 7 bases aligning to TRBD2. CDR3 size: 14 residues. V shed 5 bases and J 3 bases; nucleotides not matched to a gene: 7. Germline-derived CDR1 and CDR2 are SNHLY and FYNNEI. This chain's CDR3 is CASSKRREVYEQYF. The CDR3 DNA reads TGTGCCAGCAGTAAACGACGGGAGGTCTACGAGCAGTACTTC.

The chain is built from TRBV6-5 and TRBJ2-5; D possibly corresponds to TRBD1 (6 bases). With the DNA end fitting TRBJ2-7 better, the J assignment may be wrong. The CDR3 has 14 residues. Per germline, CDR1 MNHEY and CDR2 SVGAGI. Here the CDR3 reads CASSQQETGDEQYF. The CDR3 DNA sequence: TGTGCCAGCAGCCAACAGGAGACAGGCGACGAGCAGTACTTC.